One and the same sample provided the 10 T cell receptor beta chains below, sequenced in a study of radiotherapy plus CTLA-4 blockade in lung cancer. Here immunoSEQ multiplex PCR was the method, and the copy in TCRdb shows in-frame clones only, minus some. Of tens of thousands of clones listed, 60% to 80% are singletons. The sequences come from peripheral blood, collected from a patient treated with radiotherapy plus ipilimumab. These receptors originate from a human donor with non-small cell lung cancer whose response to radiotherapy plus ipilimumab could not be evaluated.

This chain uses TRBV5-1 with TRBJ1-6; TRBD1 is a possible D gene (5 bases). The germline V and J ends were trimmed by 0 bases and 8 bases, with 12 bases remaining between them. Per the germline V gene, CDR1 is SGHRS and CDR2 is YFSETQ. This CDR3 has 15 residues. CDR3: CASSLVGAYDSPLHF. CDR3 sequence (DNA): TGCGCCAGCAGCTTGGTTGGGGCTTATGATTCACCCCTCCACTTT.

J is TRBJ2-3 and V is TRBV27; the match to TRBD2 covers 15 bases. The trim removed 0 bases at V and 6 bases at J, leaving 4 bases unmatched. Per the germline V gene, CDR1 is MNHEY and CDR2 is SMNVEV (reference sequence). The length of the CDR3 is 17 residues. As DNA, the CDR3 is TGTGCCAGCAGTTTATCCGGGACTAGCGGGAGGTGGGATACGCAGTATTTT. Translated: CASSLSGTSGRWDTQYF.

This clone showed up just a few times. This chain uses TRBV19 with TRBJ1-2; the D is unclear. Germline CDR1 reads LNHDA; CDR2 reads SQIVND (reference sequence). V lost 4 bases, J lost 2 bases, and 14 bases lay in between. This CDR3 spans 15 amino acids. The CDR3 loop is CASSTVGGGNYGYTF. The CDR3 nucleotides read TGTGCCAGTAGTACCGTAGGAGGAGGGAACTATGGCTACACCTTC.

This clone was recorded a few times. This chain joins TRBV28 and TRBJ2-5; D might be TRBD2 (6 bases). Trimming removed 8 bases at V and 4 bases at J, with 20 bases between. This CDR3 has 15 residues. Germline V gene lookup returns CDR1 MDHEN and CDR2 SYDVKM. CDR3 amino acids: CASHKGRHVLETQYF. The CDR3 DNA reads as TGTGCCAGCCACAAGGGGAGGCATGTTCTAGAGACCCAGTACTTC.

The chain recombines TRBV4-3 with TRBJ2-7; no clear D gene. V shed 0 bases and J shed 0 bases, with 6 bases lying between them. The CDR3 covers 14 residues. Looked up from germline, CDR1 is LGHNA and CDR2 is YSLEER. The CDR3 protein is CASSQDMSSYEQYF. The CDR3, as DNA: TGCGCCAGCAGCCAAGATATGTCCTCCTACGAGCAGTACTTC.

The chain links TRBV28 to TRBJ1-5; D is ambiguous. CDR1 and CDR2 (germline): MDHEN, SYDVKM. The CDR3 is 15 amino acids. Trimming stripped 5 bases from V and 0 bases from J, with 11 bases between. The CDR3 loop reads CASSPRGGSNQPQHF. As DNA, the CDR3 is TGTGCCAGCAGTCCTCGGGGAGGTAGCAATCAGCCCCAGCATTTT. The whole variable domain, filled in from reference TRBV28 and TRBJ1-5, reads DVKVTQSSRYLVKRTGEKVFLECVQDMDHENMFWYRQDPGLGLRLIYFSYDVKMKEKGDIPEGYSVSREKKERFSLILESASTNQTSMYLCASSPRGGSNQPQHFGDGTRLSIL.

This clone has only one observation. This chain joins TRBV6-6 and TRBJ2-2, with D perhaps TRBD2 (5 bases). Trimming cost V 2 bases and J 5 bases, with 9 bases left between them. Germline lookup yields CDR1 MNHNY and CDR2 SVGAGI (reference sequence). This CDR3 spans 14 amino acids. The CDR3 DNA reads as TGTGCCAGCAGTTACAGGGAGAGGACCGGGGAGCTGTTTTTT. Its protein product is CASSYRERTGELFF.

This clone came up a few times. The CDR3, as DNA: TGTGCCAGCAGCTTCGCGGGAGGGAACTACGAGCAGTACTTC. Its protein is CASSFAGGNYEQYF. The genes are TRBV7-6 and TRBJ2-7; TRBD2 agrees at 9 bases. Unmatched junction bases numbered 3, after V lost 3 bases and J lost 3 bases. CDR3 length equals 14 residues. Germline CDR1 is SGHVS and CDR2 is FNYEAQ.

This clone was recorded a few times. V gene TRBV5-4 combines with J gene TRBJ1-4; 9 nucleotides match TRBD1. Looked up from germline, CDR1 is SGHNT and CDR2 is YYREEE (reference sequence). J lost 9 bases, V lost 3 bases, and 9 bases had no gene match. The CDR3 loop spans 15 amino acids. The CDR3 spells CASSSRDRVEKKLFF. The CDR3 DNA is TGTGCCAGCAGCTCCCGGGACAGGGTCGAAAAAAAACTGTTTTTT.

This clone has more than one count but fewer than ten. The chain couples TRBV7-2 to TRBJ2-1; either TRBD1 or TRBD2 may supply D (5 bases each). This CDR3 spans 13 amino acids. The ends were cut back, 10 bases at V and 4 bases at J, with 14 bases in the middle. CDR1 and CDR2 from the germline V gene are SGHTA and FQGNSA. The CDR3 loop reads CATRLRGYNEQFF. CDR3 nucleotide sequence: TGTGCCACCAGACTAAGGGGATACAATGAGCAGTTCTTC.